Presented here are 27 T cell receptor beta chains from one specimen sequenced in a study of read filtering for tumor transcriptome and immune sequencing. From 300 to 400 ng of RNA, a library with molecular barcoded alpha/delta and beta/gamma adaptors was made. MiXCR, run by TCRdb on the reads, gives a single entry per CDR3 protein. This table holds roughly 35,000 distinct CDR3 sequences, roughly 13% found once. Specimen: a population of CD138-negative cells sorted from bone marrow. These receptor sequences come from a donor at least 40 years old with multiple myeloma.

This clonotype was counted many times. The chain combines TRBV28 with TRBJ1-2; 8 bases map to TRBD1. Germline values: CDR1 MDHEN, CDR2 SYDVKM. The CDR3 length is 14 residues. The V segment lost 7 bases and the J segment 4 bases; nucleotides outside the gene matches: 8. The CDR3 nucleotides are TGTGCCAGCACTAGACAGGGGTATGGCTATGGCTACACCTTC. It specifies CASTRQGYGYGYTF.

This clonotype was counted many times. The chain couples TRBV6-1 to TRBJ2-1; 8 bases map to TRBD2. The germline V gene encodes CDR1 MNHNS and CDR2 SASEGT. The CDR3 has 14 amino acids. Losses at the gene ends were 2 bases for V and 8 bases for J; bases not matched to a gene: 5. The CDR3 is CASSEHPTSDEQFF. CDR3 coding DNA: TGTGCCAGCAGTGAACACCCGACTAGCGATGAGCAGTTCTTC.

This clonotype showed up many times. The V call is TRBV7-8, the J call TRBJ2-2; D remains unclear. Per the germline V gene, CDR1 is SGHVS and CDR2 is FQNEAQ. The ends were cut back, 1 base at V and 10 bases at J, with 10 bases in the middle. The CDR3 has 13 residues. This chain's CDR3 is CASSLVSGPELFF. CDR3 sequence (DNA): TGTGCCAGCAGCTTAGTTTCGGGTCCGGAGCTGTTTTTT.

The chain carries TRBV5-4 and TRBJ2-5; 9 nucleotides agree with TRBD1. The CDR3 runs 14 residues. V lost 4 bases and J lost 9; bases outside the gene matches: 10. CDR1 is SGHNT, CDR2 YYREEE, per germline (reference sequence). The CDR3 loop reads CASSANRGPEAQYF. The CDR3 DNA is TGTGCCAGCAGCGCCAACAGGGGGCCTGAGGCCCAGTACTTC.

There are many counts of this clonotype. The rearrangement joins TRBV6-5 to TRBJ2-2, with D maybe TRBD1 (6 bases). CDR1 is MNHEY and CDR2 is SVGAGI in the germline V gene. The CDR3 contains 16 residues. Trimming shortened V by 6 bases and J by 0 bases, and 14 bases separated the two germline ends. The CDR3 DNA reads TGTGCCAGCAGGCTTAACAGGGTCTCGAACACCGGGGAGCTGTTTTTT. Its protein product is CASRLNRVSNTGELFF.

This clonotype has a count of ten or more. The chain recombines TRBV28 with TRBJ2-7; D is unresolved. Germline V gene data show CDR1 as MDHEN and CDR2 as SYDVKM. V dropped 1 base and J dropped 6 bases, with 4 bases sitting between them. The CDR3 runs to 11 residues. CDR3 nucleotide sequence: TGTGCCAGCAGTTTATCGGGCGAGCAGTACTTC. Translating gives CASSLSGEQYF.

The sample holds many counts of this clonotype. The chain is built from TRBV7-2 and TRBJ2-7, with D unclear. Trimming shortened V by 5 bases and J by 5 bases, and 10 bases separated the two germline ends. The CDR3 spans 12 residues. Germline CDR1 is SGHTA and CDR2 is FQGNSA. CDR3 nucleotide sequence: TGTGCCAGCAGCCCGGCTCGGGACGAGCAGTACTTC. Amino acids: CASSPARDEQYF.

In its sample, this clonotype was seen many times. This chain joins TRBV4-3 and TRBJ2-7; D is uncertain. This CDR3 is built from 14 residues. Trimming cost V 0 bases and J 0 bases, with 6 bases left between them. Looked up from germline, CDR1 is LGHNA and CDR2 is YSLEER. The CDR3 region has the DNA TGCGCCAGCAGCCAAGATCCCAACTCCTACGAGCAGTACTTC. It encodes CASSQDPNSYEQYF.

This clonotype has a count of ten or more. The CDR3 loop reads CASSDGRLGNQPQHF. CDR3 DNA sequence: TGTGCCAGCAGTGACGGACGCTTGGGCAATCAGCCCCAGCATTTT. V is TRBV2 and J is TRBJ1-5; the D is unclear. The CDR3 spans 15 residues. The V end lost 3 bases, the J end lost 2 bases, and 11 bases lay between the germline ends. Germline-derived CDR1 and CDR2 are SNHLY and FYNNEI.

This clonotype was seen a few times. A much more abundant neighbour one base away suggests this may be a read error. V gene TRBV5-5 combines with J gene TRBJ2-1, with a tentative D call TRBD2 (6 bases). The germline gives CDR1 SGHKS, CDR2 YYEKEE (reference sequence). This CDR3 contains 17 residues. This chain's CDR3 is CASSLAPAGSSYNGQFF. CDR3 bases: TGTGCCAGCAGCTTGGCTCCGGCGGGGAGCTCCTACAATGGGCAGTTCTTC.

This clonotype was counted a few times. A single base separates this from a much larger clone, so it may be a read error. The chain uses TRBV29-1 and TRBJ2-2; D uncertain. The V gene's germline CDR1 is SQVTM and CDR2 ANQGSEA. The V end was cut by 6 bases, the J end by 4 bases, with 9 bases between. The CDR3 sequence is 12 residues long. In DNA form, the CDR3 reads TGCAGCGTAGATAGGAGCACCGGGGAGCTGTTTTTT. As protein: CSVDRSTGELFF.

This clonotype turned up a few times. J is TRBJ2-5 and V is TRBV10-3, with 7 bases identical to TRBD1. V was clipped by 6 bases and J by 2 bases; unmatched bases: 6. This CDR3 has 14 residues. The germline gives CDR1 ENHRY, CDR2 SYGVKD. CDR3 sequence (DNA): TGTGCCATCAGCTTGACAGGGAAACAAGAGACCCAGTACTTC. It codes for CAISLTGKQETQYF.

V gene TRBV4-3 combines with J gene TRBJ2-2; perhaps TRBD2 as D (5 bases). Germline V gene data show CDR1 as LGHNA and CDR2 as YSLEER. The CDR3 covers 14 residues. Deletions cut 5 bases from V and 6 bases from J, with 13 bases between. DNA of the CDR3: TGCGCCAGCAGCTTTGCCGGGCGGGCCGGGGAGCTGTTTTTT. Its protein product is CASSFAGRAGELFF.

This clonotype was detected many times. The J gene is TRBJ2-5, the V gene TRBV29-1; 7 nucleotides line up with TRBD2. The CDR3 is 14 amino acids. Trimming removed 2 bases from V and 1 base from J; junction bases left unmatched: 4. Germline assignment: CDR1 SQVTM and CDR2 ANQGSEA. Written as DNA, the CDR3 is TGCAGCGTTGAAACCAGCGGGGTCCAAGAGACCCAGTACTTC. Its translation is CSVETSGVQETQYF. Combining the CDR3 with reference TRBV29-1 and TRBJ2-5 gives the whole variable domain SAVISQKPSRDICQRGTSLTIQCQVDSQVTMMFWYRQQPGQSLTLIATANQGSEATYESGFVIDKFPISRPNLTFSTLTVSNMSPEDSSIYLCSVETSGVQETQYFGPGTRLLVL.

This clonotype appeared many times. J is TRBJ2-3 and V is TRBV11-2; D not resolved. The V and J ends lost 1 base and 2 bases respectively, with 10 bases between them. Germline-derived CDR1 and CDR2 are SGHAT and FQNNGV. The CDR3 runs 15 residues. The CDR3 sequence: CASSLGQANTDTQYF. CDR3 DNA sequence: TGTGCCAGCAGCTTAGGCCAGGCTAACACAGATACGCAGTATTTT.

A few counts support this clonotype. An end of the junction does not agree with germline; a read error may underlie this. The chain is built from TRBV7-9 and TRBJ1-1; 8 nucleotides align to TRBD1. The germline gives CDR1 SEHNR, CDR2 FQNEAQ (reference sequence). The CDR3 runs to 15 residues. The CDR3, as DNA: TGTGCCAGCAGCCCGAAGACAGGGGCAAACACTGATGCTTTCTTT. Translated: CASSPKTGANTDAFF.

Details on this clonotype: This may be a read error, as it is one base from a much larger clone. This chain links TRBV4-1 with TRBJ2-4, with TRBD1 matching over 7 bases. The CDR3 is 15 amino acids. The germline V gene encodes CDR1 MGHRA and CDR2 YSYEKL. CDR3: CASSQPTGAKNIQCF. Here the CDR3 DNA reads TGCGCCAGCAGCCAACCCACAGGGGCCAAAAACATTCAGTGCTTC.

This clonotype was seen ten or more times. The chain recombines TRBV6-2 or TRBV6-3 with TRBJ1-5; TRBD1 matches at 8 bases. Germline CDR1 and CDR2: MNHEY and SVGEGT. The V and J ends lost 7 bases and 2 bases, in that order; junction bases with no gene match: 16. The CDR3 extends over 18 amino acids. The CDR3 region is CASNFHLTGGPGNQPQHF. Here the CDR3 DNA reads TGTGCCAGCAATTTCCACCTTACAGGGGGGCCAGGCAATCAGCCCCAGCATTTT.

This clonotype was recorded a few times. This may arise from a read error, as a much more abundant clone is one base away. The V gene is TRBV20-1, the J gene TRBJ2-7, with a tentative D call TRBD1 (5 bases). The CDR3 loop spans 12 amino acids. Trimming removed 2 bases from V and 6 bases from J, with 11 bases in between. The germline V gene encodes CDR1 DFQATT and CDR2 SNEGSKA (reference sequence). CDR3 nucleotide sequence: TGCAGTGCTAGATTGCTAACAGGCGAGCAGTACTTC. It encodes CSARLLTGEQYF.

This clonotype has at least ten counts. The V call is TRBV11-3, the J call TRBJ2-3; no clear D. Trimming stripped 3 bases from V and 2 bases from J, with 9 bases between. Per germline, CDR1 SGHNT and CDR2 YENEEA. The CDR3 spans 14 residues. The CDR3 region is CASSLKQNTDTQYF. For the CDR3, the DNA is TGTGCCAGCAGCTTGAAACAGAACACAGATACGCAGTATTTT.

This clonotype was counted many times. This chain joins TRBV5-1 and TRBJ1-1; D ambiguous. The CDR3 has 15 residues. The V gene lost 0 bases and the J gene lost 3 bases, with 12 bases spanning the gap. Germline-derived CDR1 and CDR2 are SGHRS and YFSETQ. In nucleotides, the CDR3 is TGCGCCAGCAGCTTGGGACGAATTGGTGACACTGAAGCTTTCTTT. Translating gives CASSLGRIGDTEAFF. Supplemented by reference TRBV5-1 and TRBJ1-1, the full variable domain reads KAGVTQTPRYLIKTRGQQVTLSCSPISGHRSVSWYQQTPGQGLQFLFEYFSETQRNKGNFPGRFSGRQFSNSRSEMNVSTLELGDSALYLCASSLGRIGDTEAFFGQGTRLTVV.

This clonotype was found a few times. The gene calls are TRBV5-6 and TRBJ2-7, with 11 nucleotides matching TRBD2. The CDR3 totals 15 residues. CDR1 is SGHDT and CDR2 is YYEEEE in the germline V gene. J was trimmed by 4 bases and V by 0 bases; bases with no gene match: 3. The CDR3 here is CASSLGGLAEYEQYF. The CDR3 coding sequence is TGTGCCAGCAGCTTGGGGGGACTAGCGGAGTACGAGCAGTACTTC.

This clonotype was found many times. The rearrangement links TRBV15 to TRBJ2-7; D gene uncertain. V shed 8 bases and J shed 1 base, with 9 bases lying between them. CDR1 and CDR2 from the germline V gene are LNHNV and YYDKDF (reference sequence). This CDR3 spans 12 amino acids. The CDR3, as DNA: TGTGCCACCGGACCCACTTCCTACGAGCAGTACTTC. Amino acid sequence: CATGPTSYEQYF.

To note about this clonotype: A much larger clone is a single base away; this may be a read error. The V gene is TRBV24-1, the J gene TRBJ2-1, with TRBD2 matching over 9 bases. The CDR3 length is 14 residues. In germline, CDR1 is KGHDR, CDR2 SFDVKD. Trimming took 5 bases from V and 6 from J; bases not matched to a gene: 4. The CDR3 region has the DNA TGTGCCACCAGTGGCCTAGCGGGAATCAATGAGCAGTTCTTC. Its protein is CATSGLAGINEQFF.

In this sample, this clonotype turned up many times. J is TRBJ1-5 and V is TRBV2, with 11 bases lining up with TRBD1. This CDR3 has 16 residues. Germline V lookup: CDR1 SNHLY, CDR2 FYNNEI. After removal of 6 bases from V and 2 bases from J, the junction contained 6 bases not matched to a gene. CDR3: CASRPGQGAGNQPQHF. The CDR3 nucleotides read TGTGCCAGCAGACCCGGACAGGGGGCGGGCAATCAGCCCCAGCATTTT.

Points on this clonotype: A much larger clone lies one base from this, so it may be a read error. V is TRBV12-3 or TRBV12-4 and J is TRBJ2-3, with TRBD2 identical over 7 bases. The CDR3 is 17 residues long. CDR3 DNA: TGTGTCAGCAGTTCCACCAGCGGGGTGGTGGGCACAGATACGCAGTATTTT. Encoded protein: CVSSSTSGVVGTDTQYF.

The chain links TRBV20-1 to TRBJ1-5; D may be TRBD1 (6 bases). The CDR3 is made up of 16 amino acids. Germline-derived CDR1 and CDR2 are DFQATT and SNEGSKA (reference sequence). V lost 4 bases, J lost 5 bases, and 21 bases lay in between. In nucleotides, the CDR3 is TGCAGTGCTAAAAGGGGGGATTTACCAAAGGATCAGCCCCAGCATTTT. Translated, it gives CSAKRGDLPKDQPQHF.